Listed below are T cell receptor beta chains from one sample, sequenced in a study of OX40 agonist ivuxolimab in advanced cancers. The method was immunoSEQ multiplex PCR; TCRdb's version includes in-frame clones alone and lacks a portion of them. The sample comprises 60,000 to 70,000 clones, 90% of which are singletons, and 1.5% to 2% rests with the top ten. The sequenced sample was CD4+ or CD8+ T cells sorted from blood, obtained in a trial of the OX40 agonist ivuxolimab. Receptor source: an adult with an advanced solid tumor such as melanoma, head and neck, liver or kidney cancer. Both conserved end residues are part of each CDR3. A D gene is named only where the DNA matches it firmly. Only some rows state a clone size, as once, few, many or a class for expanded clones.

v_call	clone_size	d_call	j_call	cdr3_aa	cdr3_nt
TRBV28	.	.	TRBJ2-7	CASSLRRGIYEQYF	TGTGCCAGCAGTTTACGTAGGGGAATATACGAGCAGTACTTC
TRBV28	.	TRBD1	TRBJ1-2	CASSFKGQGIAHGYTF	TGTGCCAGCAGTTTTAAGGGACAGGGAATCGCTCATGGCTACACCTTC
TRBV7-2	.	TRBD1	TRBJ1-4	CASSLVGTGQEKLFF	TGTGCCAGCAGCTTAGTGGGGACAGGCCAAGAAAAACTGTTTTTT
TRBV11-2	.	TRBD1	TRBJ2-7	CASSLRQGNYEQYF	TGTGCCAGCAGCCTTCGACAGGGGAACTACGAGCAGTACTTC
TRBV28	.	.	TRBJ2-3	CASSGTGILTNTDTQYF	TGTGCCAGCAGTGGCACAGGGATTCTCACTAACACAGATACGCAGTATTTT
TRBV2	.	.	TRBJ2-1	CASRGQRTYNEQFF	TGTGCCAGCAGGGGGCAGAGGACCTACAATGAGCAGTTCTTC
TRBV6-1	.	.	TRBJ2-5	CASSSGGGEETQYF	TGTGCCAGCAGCTCAGGGGGGGGAGAAGAGACCCAGTACTTC
TRBV27	.	TRBD2	TRBJ2-5	CASSLTSGVYQETQYF	TGTGCCAGCAGTTTGACTAGCGGGGTGTACCAAGAGACCCAGTACTTC
TRBV10-3	.	.	TRBJ2-7	CAISETDYEQYF	TGTGCCATCAGTGAGACCGACTACGAGCAGTACTTC
TRBV7-6	.	TRBD1	TRBJ1-5	CASSLETGESNQPQHF	TGTGCCAGCAGCTTAGAGACAGGGGAGAGCAATCAGCCCCAGCATTTT
TRBV7-9	.	.	TRBJ1-3	CASSSSSGNTIYF	TGTGCCAGCAGCTCCAGCTCTGGAAACACCATATATTTT
TRBV5-1	.	.	TRBJ1-1	CASRDRTSNTEAFF	TGCGCCAGCAGGGACCGAACCTCGAACACTGAAGCTTTCTTT
TRBV10-2	.	.	TRBJ1-5	CASSGGILRDQDQPQHF	TGCGCCAGCAGTGGTGGCATCCTCCGGGACCAAGATCAGCCCCAGCATTTT
TRBV5-1	few	.	TRBJ2-1	CASSPGALAISGNEQFF	TGCGCCAGCAGCCCGGGGGCCCTAGCGATTTCAGGCAATGAGCAGTTCTTC
TRBV6-6	.	.	TRBJ1-5	CASSTFGPQHF	TGTGCCAGCAGTACCTTTGGGCCCCAGCATTTT
TRBV5-5	.	.	TRBJ1-2	CASSPWTDGYTF	TGTGCCAGCAGCCCTTGGACAGATGGCTACACCTTC
TRBV4-3	.	.	TRBJ2-4	CASSQEFSFLQYF	TGCGCCAGCAGCCAAGAGTTCAGTTTCCTTCAGTACTTC
TRBV5-4	.	.	TRBJ1-3	CASSLVDSGNTIYF	TGTGCCAGCAGCTTGGTAGACTCTGGAAACACCATATATTTT
TRBV28	.	.	TRBJ2-5	CASSSSRTQYF	TGTGCCAGCAGTTCCTCCCGTACCCAGTACTTC
TRBV9	.	TRBD2	TRBJ2-7	CASSVAPGTSGSYEQYF	TGTGCCAGCAGCGTAGCTCCCGGGACTAGCGGGTCCTACGAGCAGTACTTC
TRBV7-2	.	TRBD2	TRBJ2-2	CASSSVPGGAGELFF	TGTGCCAGCAGCTCAGTGCCCGGGGGGGCCGGGGAGCTGTTTTTT
TRBV6-7	.	TRBD2	TRBJ2-7	CASSYSSGSGGRSEQYF	TGTGCCAGCAGTTACTCGAGTGGAAGCGGGGGTCGGTCCGAGCAGTACTTC
TRBV19	.	.	TRBJ1-4	CASNAQVGEKLFF	TGTGCCAGTAACGCCCAGGTTGGAGAAAAACTGTTTTTT
TRBV4-1	.	.	TRBJ1-3	CASSQESSGNTIYF	TGCGCCAGCAGCCAAGAGAGCTCTGGAAACACCATATATTTT
TRBV2	.	TRBD1	TRBJ2-7	CASRATGAWGQYF	TGTGCCAGCAGGGCCACAGGGGCCTGGGGACAGTACTTC
TRBV28	.	TRBD1	TRBJ2-2	CASRSGTGGSSGELFF	TGTGCCAGCAGGTCCGGGACAGGGGGCAGCTCGGGAGAGCTGTTTTTT
TRBV18	.	.	TRBJ2-3	CASSPATSTDTQYF	TGTGCCAGCTCACCGGCAACTAGCACAGATACGCAGTATTTT
TRBV19	.	.	TRBJ1-5	CASTDWAGQPQHF	TGTGCCAGTACTGACTGGGCGGGACAGCCCCAGCATTTT
TRBV28	.	.	TRBJ1-1	CASSPYSQGNTEAFF	TGTGCCAGCAGTCCATATTCACAGGGAAACACTGAAGCTTTCTTT
TRBV9	.	.	TRBJ2-3	CASSAGLGTDTQYF	TGTGCCAGCAGCGCGGGACTCGGCACAGATACGCAGTATTTT
TRBV29-1	.	TRBD1	TRBJ1-2	CSVERDSGAYGYTF	TGCAGCGTTGAGCGGGACAGCGGGGCCTATGGCTACACCTTC
TRBV20-1	.	.	TRBJ2-7	CSAPDNYEQYF	TGCAGTGCCCCCGATAATTACGAGCAGTACTTC
TRBV2	.	.	TRBJ1-4	CASSEYHGNEKLFF	TGTGCCAGCAGTGAATATCATGGGAATGAAAAACTGTTTTTT
TRBV7-8	.	.	TRBJ1-4	CASSWVATNEKLFF	TGTGCCAGCAGCTGGGTTGCAACTAATGAAAAACTGTTTTTT
TRBV2	few	TRBD1	TRBJ2-1	CASSFDRGSRNEQFF	TGTGCCAGCAGTTTCGACAGGGGTTCCAGGAATGAGCAGTTCTTC
TRBV19	.	TRBD1	TRBJ2-5	CASSHPGQGRETQYF	TGTGCCAGTAGTCACCCGGGACAGGGTCGGGAGACCCAGTACTTC
TRBV7-2	.	TRBD2	TRBJ2-3	CASSLELAGGRRYF	TGTGCCAGCAGCTTAGAACTAGCGGGAGGGAGGCGGTATTTT
TRBV7-8	once	.	TRBJ1-3	CASSSGRGESSGNTIYF	TGTGCCAGCAGCTCTGGACGGGGGGAGAGCTCTGGAAACACCATATATTTT
TRBV5-1	.	TRBD1	TRBJ1-4	CASSLGGTGGNEKLFF	TGCGCCAGCAGCTTGGGAGGGACAGGGGGAAACGAAAAACTGTTTTTT
TRBV7-8	.	.	TRBJ2-5	CASSLVGFRETQYF	TGTGCCAGCAGCTTAGTAGGGTTTCGAGAGACCCAGTACTTC
TRBV18	.	.	TRBJ2-1	CASSPPAGSLNEQFF	TGTGCCAGCTCACCACCGGCGGGATCCCTCAATGAGCAGTTCTTC
TRBV28	.	.	TRBJ1-1	CASSLWPLSTEAFF	TGTGCCAGCAGTTTATGGCCTTTGAGCACTGAAGCTTTCTTT
TRBV5-1	.	.	TRBJ1-5	CASSLVFGTATTSNQPQHF	TGCGCCAGCAGCTTGGTTTTTGGGACCGCGACAACTAGCAATCAGCCCCAGCATTTT
TRBV28	.	.	TRBJ2-5	CASSLSPIETQYF	TGTGCCAGCAGTTTATCCCCGATCGAGACCCAGTACTTC
TRBV14	few	.	TRBJ1-1	CASSQVGLLSTEAFF	TGTGCCAGCAGCCAAGTAGGGCTCTTGAGCACTGAAGCTTTCTTT
TRBV10-3	.	.	TRBJ2-1	CAISRPEVNEQFF	TGTGCCATCAGTCGACCAGAGGTAAATGAGCAGTTCTTC
TRBV5-1	few	.	TRBJ1-1	CASSYRPGVLTEAFF	TGCGCCAGCAGCTACCGACCAGGGGTATTAACTGAAGCTTTCTTT
TRBV19	.	.	TRBJ1-2	CASSNPGLQYGYTF	TGTGCCAGTAGTAATCCAGGGCTTCAGTATGGCTACACCTTC
TRBV28	.	.	TRBJ1-1	CASSSPGRAEAFF	TGTGCCAGCAGTTCCCCTGGGCGCGCTGAAGCTTTCTTT
TRBV5-1	.	.	TRBJ2-1	CASSLIGGLSSLNNEQFF	TGCGCCAGCAGCTTGATAGGGGGATTATCTTCCCTAAACAATGAGCAGTTCTTC
TRBV18	.	.	TRBJ2-5	CASSPRMGETQYF	TGTGCCAGCTCACCACGAATGGGAGAGACCCAGTACTTC
TRBV5-1	.	.	TRBJ2-5	CASSSSRFQETQYF	TGCGCCAGCAGCTCCTCCCGATTCCAAGAGACCCAGTACTTC
TRBV28	.	TRBD1	TRBJ2-1	CASSLLDRRQGEQFF	TGTGCCAGCAGTTTGCTCGACCGAAGACAGGGAGAGCAGTTCTTC
TRBV14	.	.	TRBJ2-5	CASSQYLGETQYF	TGTGCCAGCAGCCAATATTTGGGAGAGACCCAGTACTTC
TRBV6-1	.	.	TRBJ1-4	CASRRRETNEKLFF	TGTGCCAGCAGACGGAGGGAAACTAATGAAAAACTGTTTTTT
TRBV13	.	TRBD2	TRBJ2-3	CASSVRVGSGSTDTQYF	TGTGCCAGCAGCGTTCGGGTCGGTAGCGGGAGCACAGATACGCAGTATTTT
TRBV4-1	.	.	TRBJ2-1	CASSQGTEQTYNEQFF	TGCGCCAGCAGCCAAGGGACAGAACAAACCTACAATGAGCAGTTCTTC